Sequencing of this T cell receptor beta chain was carried out in a study of shared clonotypes between healthy human individuals. Overall study: Participating donors consisted of a couple of women and a few men aged 18 to 49. Study-wide results and limits: Clonotype sharing among donors likely depends on sequencing depth.

Concerning this clone itself: What it binds is unknown.

Every donor was a Caucasian adult from Nashville, Tennessee. Memory CD4+ cells were the fraction left after CD45RA+ naive selection. The germline gives CDR1 GTSNPN, CDR2 SVGIG (reference sequence). Trimming cost V 3 bases and J 2 bases, with 17 bases left between them. The CDR3 runs to 15 residues. Only in-frame clones appear in the TCRdb table, and some are missing; sequencing was by immunoSEQ multiplex PCR. The table records 950,000 to 1,100,000 clones, about 76% of them present only once. The rearrangement joins TRBV30 to TRBJ2-7; D is unresolved. The TCR sequence derives from a man younger than 35 in good health. Source material: memory CD4+ T cells sorted from blood. Specified subset: CD45RA-negative fraction. CDR3 DNA sequence: TGTGCCTGGAGGCCCCGGCTCGCCCCGACCTACGAGCAGTACTTC. Its protein product is CAWRPRLAPTYEQYF. The full variable domain, in which reference TRBV30 and TRBJ2-7 provide the parts outside the CDR3, is SQTIHQWPATLVQPVGSPLSLECTVEGTSNPNLYWYRQAAGRGLQLLFYSVGIGQISSEVPQNLSASRPQDRQFILSSKKLLLSDSGFYLCAWRPRLAPTYEQYFGPGTRLTVT.